What follows are 29 T cell receptor beta chains derived from one specimen sequenced in a study of T-cell reconstitution after alpha-beta-depleted transplantation in children. Preparation of the TCRbeta library used unique molecular identifiers. Via MiXCR, TCRdb re-called the PCR reads, giving one row per CDR3 protein. The repertoire has hundreds of thousands of distinct CDR3 sequences, 16% of them found once; the top ten carry about 41%. The sample consisted of PBMCs, mostly from graft donor cells, taken 360 days after TCRalphabeta/CD19-depleted stem cell transplant. The receptors were sampled from a male patient aged 2-9 years who had a stem cell transplant for acute lymphoblastic leukemia, so the T cells may come from the graft donor.

This clonotype was seen a handful of times. The genes are TRBV5-1 and TRBJ1-1; the match to TRBD1 covers 7 bases. The CDR3 is 15 amino acids. CDR1 is SGHRS and CDR2 is YFSETQ in the germline V gene. The ends lost 4 bases at V and 0 bases at J; junction bases unmatched: 6. The CDR3 DNA reads TGCGCCAGCAGCGCACAGGGACAGATGAACACTGAAGCTTTCTTT. This gives the protein CASSAQGQMNTEAFF. The whole variable domain, filled in from reference TRBV5-1 and TRBJ1-1, reads KAGVTQTPRYLIKTRGQQVTLSCSPISGHRSVSWYQQTPGQGLQFLFEYFSETQRNKGNFPGRFSGRQFSNSRSEMNVSTLELGDSALYLCASSAQGQMNTEAFFGQGTRLTVV.

This clonotype was counted between two and nine times. V and J are TRBV20-1 and TRBJ2-2; possibly TRBD2 for D (5 bases). In germline, CDR1 is DFQATT, CDR2 SNEGSKA (reference sequence). Trimming took off 4 bases at V and 1 base at J, with 13 bases between the two ends. The CDR3 contains 15 residues. CDR3 amino acids: CSANGPAVNTGELFF. The CDR3 nucleotides read TGCAGTGCTAATGGTCCAGCGGTGAACACCGGGGAGCTGTTTTTT.

There are a few counts of this clonotype. The V call is TRBV5-1, the J call TRBJ2-4; 8 nucleotides agree with TRBD2. The length of the CDR3 is 19 residues. Trimming cost V 3 bases and J 4 bases; bases outside gene matches: 18. Germline CDR1 is SGHRS and CDR2 is YFSETQ. The CDR3 DNA is TGCGCCAGCAGCTCCTCGGGAGGGCAAGCGGGAAAACCTAAAAACATTCAGTACTTC. This translates into CASSSSGGQAGKPKNIQYF.

This clonotype came up many times. The V gene is TRBV27, the J gene TRBJ1-1, with D maybe TRBD1 (5 bases). CDR3 size: 17 residues. Germline V gives CDR1 MNHEY, CDR2 SMNVEV (reference sequence). Trimming removed 4 bases from V and 4 bases from J, with 22 bases in between. CDR3 amino acids: CASSSYGGGGFGTEAFF. CDR3 in DNA: TGTGCCAGCAGTTCATATGGGGGGGGAGGCTTTGGCACTGAAGCTTTCTTT.

V usage is TRBV4-2 and J usage is TRBJ2-7, with 9 nucleotides matching TRBD2. The germline V gene has CDR1 LGHNA and CDR2 YNFKEQ. The CDR3 length is 15 residues. V trimming: 4 bases; J trimming: 4 bases; junction bases outside the gene matches: 8. The DNA for the CDR3 is TGTGCCAGCAGCCGCGGGGGGGAGGGAGCATACGAGCAGTACTTC. Its translation: CASSRGGEGAYEQYF.

This CDR3 is CSAKIPEVGVLGEQYF. The CDR3 bases are TGCAGTGCTAAGATTCCGGAGGTGGGAGTGCTGGGGGAGCAGTACTTC. J is TRBJ2-7 and V is TRBV20-1, with D tentatively TRBD2 (5 bases). Deletions cut 4 bases from V and 7 bases from J, with 26 bases between. CDR1 and CDR2 (germline): DFQATT, SNEGSKA (reference sequence). This CDR3 has 16 amino acids.

The rearrangement joins TRBV18 to TRBJ2-2; 7 bases map to TRBD1. This CDR3 has 14 amino acids. Trimming took 5 bases from V and 3 from J; bases not matched to a gene: 3. Germline CDR1 and CDR2: KGHSH and LQKENI. The CDR3 loop is CASSVDRDTGELFF. DNA for the CDR3: TGTGCCAGCTCAGTCGACAGGGACACCGGGGAGCTGTTTTTT.

This chain uses TRBV7-2 with TRBJ2-3, with 7 bases matching TRBD1. The junction had 1 base not matched to a gene; V was cut back by 1 base and J by 0 bases. The CDR3 is 15 amino acids. The germline V gene encodes CDR1 SGHTA and CDR2 FQGNSA. The DNA of the CDR3 is TGTGCCAGCAGCTTAGTGGGACAGAGCACAGATACGCAGTATTTT. It yields the protein CASSLVGQSTDTQYF.

The chain combines TRBV10-3 with TRBJ2-3, with a possible D match to TRBD2 (6 bases). Germline assignment: CDR1 ENHRY and CDR2 SYGVKD. The CDR3 covers 14 residues. V was clipped by 5 bases and J by 0 bases, with 9 bases between them. The CDR3 protein is CAISLGGSTDTQYF. In nucleotides, the CDR3 is TGTGCCATCAGTCTTGGGGGGAGCACAGATACGCAGTATTTT.

This clonotype was recorded many times. V and J are TRBV20-1 and TRBJ1-2; maybe TRBD1 (6 bases). Trimming removed 3 bases at V and 4 bases at J, with 24 bases between. The CDR3 totals 17 residues. From germline, CDR1 is DFQATT and CDR2 SNEGSKA (reference sequence). CDR3 coding DNA: TGCAGTGCTAGTGGGGGGAGAGGCGGGGGGCGCGCCTATGGCTACACCTTC. Amino acids: CSASGGRGGGRAYGYTF.

This clonotype was seen a few times. This chain connects TRBV20-1 to TRBJ2-1, with 7 nucleotides matching TRBD2. With V trimmed by 0 bases and J by 5 bases, 7 bases remained unmatched. CDR1 and CDR2 from the germline V gene are DFQATT and SNEGSKA (reference sequence). The CDR3 length is 15 residues. Written as DNA, the CDR3 is TGCAGTGCTAGAGATGTGCTAGCGGCTAACAATGAGCAGTTCTTC. It yields the protein CSARDVLAANNEQFF.

The J gene is TRBJ2-3, the V gene TRBV29-1; D uncertain. The length of the CDR3 is 13 residues. Trimming took 2 bases from V and 4 from J, leaving 10 bases between them. The V gene's germline CDR1 is SQVTM and CDR2 ANQGSEA. The CDR3 here is CSVETMLADTQYF. In DNA, the CDR3 is TGCAGCGTTGAAACGATGTTAGCAGATACGCAGTATTTT.

The V and J genes are TRBV9 and TRBJ1-3; TRBD1 might be the D (6 bases). V lost 3 bases to trimming and J lost 0 bases, with 13 bases between them. Per the germline V gene, CDR1 is SGDLS and CDR2 is YYNGEE. The length of the CDR3 is 16 residues. Written as DNA, the CDR3 is TGTGCCAGCAGCGAGGCAGGGGCCTTCTCTGGAAACACCATATATTTT. As protein: CASSEAGAFSGNTIYF.

This clonotype was counted many times. The chain couples TRBV6-1 to TRBJ2-5; D gene uncertain. There are 18 residues in the CDR3. V was clipped by 7 bases and J by 2 bases, with 26 bases between them. Germline CDR1 reads MNHNS; CDR2 reads SASEGT. The CDR3 region has the DNA TGTGCCAGCACCCTCCCACGCTCCAACCACTTAAGACAAGAGACCCAGTACTTC. It yields the protein CASTLPRSNHLRQETQYF.

This clonotype turned up a few times. CDR3 residues: CASSHLDRDSGNTIYF. CDR3 nucleotide sequence: TGCGCCAGCAGCCACCTAGACAGGGACTCTGGAAACACCATATATTTT. This sequence joins TRBV4-1 and TRBJ1-3, with 7 nucleotides matching TRBD1. The CDR3 runs to 16 residues. V lost 3 bases, J lost 0 bases, and 5 bases stayed unmatched. Germline V gene data show CDR1 as MGHRA and CDR2 as YSYEKL.

The gene calls are TRBV7-9 and TRBJ2-4; 10 positions match TRBD2. CDR1 and CDR2 from the germline V gene are SEHNR and FQNEAQ (reference sequence). This CDR3 contains 17 residues. Trimming removed 1 base from V and 3 bases from J; junction bases left unmatched: 6. The chain's CDR3 is CASSLDRLAGDKNIQYF. DNA of the CDR3: TGTGCCAGCAGCTTAGATCGCCTAGCGGGGGACAAAAACATTCAGTACTTC.

The rearrangement joins TRBV7-2 to TRBJ1-1; TRBD1 is a possible D gene (5 bases). CDR1 and CDR2 (germline): SGHTA, FQGNSA. CDR3 length equals 14 residues. V lost 3 bases to trimming and J lost 8 bases, with 16 bases between them. CDR3 sequence: CASSFPGYRVEAFF. The CDR3 bases are TGTGCCAGCAGCTTCCCAGGGTATAGGGTAGAAGCTTTCTTT.

The rearrangement joins TRBV28 to TRBJ2-1, with 7 nucleotides matching TRBD2. Trimming took 4 bases from V and 2 from J; bases not matched to a gene: 8. Per the germline V gene, CDR1 is MDHEN and CDR2 is SYDVKM. The CDR3 contains 16 residues. The chain's CDR3 is CASSSHREVAYNEQFF. DNA of the CDR3: TGTGCCAGCAGTTCCCATCGGGAGGTAGCCTACAATGAGCAGTTCTTC.

This clonotype has a handful of counts. V gene TRBV28 combines with J gene TRBJ1-5, with 9 bases that match TRBD1. Germline lookup yields CDR1 MDHEN and CDR2 SYDVKM. This CDR3 contains 15 residues. V was pared by 6 bases and J by 0 bases, with 3 bases of the junction left unmatched. This CDR3 reads CASRLTGGSNQPQHF. The CDR3 region has the DNA TGTGCCAGCAGGTTGACAGGGGGTAGCAATCAGCCCCAGCATTTT.

The sample holds a few counts of this clonotype. The chain combines TRBV3-1 with TRBJ2-3, with D possibly being TRBD2 (6 bases). This CDR3 spans 15 amino acids. Germline CDR1 is LGHDT and CDR2 is YNNKEL (reference sequence). V was cut by 1 base and J by 0 bases, with 8 bases left in between. The CDR3 nucleotides read TGTGCCAGCAGCCAAGGAGGGACTAGCACAGATACGCAGTATTTT. This sequence encodes CASSQGGTSTDTQYF.

This clonotype appeared a few times. The gene calls are TRBV6-2 or TRBV6-3 and TRBJ2-7; a possible D gene is TRBD2 (6 bases). V shed 4 bases and J shed 0 bases, with 10 bases lying between them. CDR3 size: 14 residues. CDR1 and CDR2 (germline): MNHEY, SVGEGT. DNA for the CDR3: TGTGCCAGCAGTTGGACTATCCCCTCCTACGAGCAGTACTTC. Amino acids: CASSWTIPSYEQYF.

This clonotype was seen only a few times. The V call is TRBV7-2, the J call TRBJ2-3, with 9 bases that match TRBD2. The V gene's germline CDR1 is SGHTA and CDR2 FQGNSA. This CDR3 has 17 residues. With 3 bases clipped from V and 2 bases from J, the junction kept 9 bases outside the gene matches. The CDR3 DNA follows: TGTGCCAGCAGCTTTACCGCGGCGGGAGGGAACACAGATACGCAGTATTTT. It yields the protein CASSFTAAGGNTDTQYF. The full variable domain, in which reference TRBV7-2 and TRBJ2-3 provide the parts outside the CDR3, is GAGVSQSPSNKVTEKGKDVELRCDPISGHTALYWYRQSLGQGLEFLIYFQGNSAPDKSGLPSDRFSAERTGGSVSTLTIQRTQQEDSAVYLCASSFTAAGGNTDTQYFGPGTRLTVL.

V and J are TRBV4-1 and TRBJ2-5; no clear D gene. Germline-derived CDR1 and CDR2 are MGHRA and YSYEKL. The CDR3 contains 16 residues. V was clipped by 0 bases and J by 2 bases, with 13 bases between them. CDR3 DNA sequence: TGCGCCAGCAGCCAAGATCCGGATCTATTGCAAGAGACCCAGTACTTC. This codes for CASSQDPDLLQETQYF.

This clonotype has more than one count but fewer than ten. The chain couples TRBV12-3 or TRBV12-4 to TRBJ2-1; D remains unclear. CDR3 length: 14 residues. Trimming cost V 1 base and J 7 bases, with 11 bases left between them. In nucleotides, the CDR3 is TGTGCCAGCAGTTTAGGACTGGGTCCAAATGAGCAGTTCTTC. This gives the protein CASSLGLGPNEQFF.

The chain couples TRBV4-3 to TRBJ2-7; 8 nucleotides line up with TRBD2. This CDR3 has 16 residues. Germline-derived CDR1 and CDR2 are LGHNA and YSLEER. The J segment lost 2 bases and the V segment lost 6 bases, leaving 12 bases of the junction unmatched. The CDR3 DNA reads as TGCGCCAGCAGTCCGGGTTGGCTAGCGGGCGCCTACGAGCAGTACTTC. Its protein product is CASSPGWLAGAYEQYF.

This clonotype was recorded once. The chain carries TRBV7-9 and TRBJ2-5; possibly TRBD1 for D (6 bases). Per the germline V gene, CDR1 is SEHNR and CDR2 is FQNEAQ (reference sequence). Trimming left V 5 bases short and J 1 base short, with 17 bases between. The CDR3 has 16 residues. CDR3: CASSNKRGQSQETQYF. The CDR3 coding sequence is TGTGCCAGCAGCAACAAGAGAGGACAGAGCCAAGAGACCCAGTACTTC.

The chain joins TRBV7-9 to TRBJ2-3; D is undetermined. The CDR3 consists of 14 residues. With 5 bases removed from V and 2 bases from J, the gap between germline ends came to 11 bases. Germline CDR1 and CDR2: SEHNR and FQNEAQ (reference sequence). In nucleotides, the CDR3 is TGTGCCAGCAGCACAAGGACCCCCACAGATACGCAGTATTTT. As protein: CASSTRTPTDTQYF.

This clonotype came up many times. V usage is TRBV5-1 and J usage is TRBJ2-7, with 9 bases matching TRBD1. CDR1 is SGHRS, CDR2 YFSETQ, per germline. Losses at the gene ends were 2 bases for V and 2 bases for J; bases not matched to a gene: 5. This CDR3 contains 15 residues. The DNA for the CDR3 is TGCGCCAGCAGCTTACCGGGACAGGGCACCTACGAGCAGTACTTC. Translating gives CASSLPGQGTYEQYF.

The chain is built from TRBV7-9 and TRBJ2-2; unclear D gene. CDR1 is SEHNR, CDR2 FQNEAQ, per germline (reference sequence). The CDR3 covers 15 residues. Trimming cost V 5 bases and J 6 bases, with 16 bases left between them. The CDR3 reads CASSRVAPGAGELFF. Written as DNA, the CDR3 is TGTGCCAGCAGCAGGGTTGCCCCGGGCGCCGGGGAGCTGTTTTTT.